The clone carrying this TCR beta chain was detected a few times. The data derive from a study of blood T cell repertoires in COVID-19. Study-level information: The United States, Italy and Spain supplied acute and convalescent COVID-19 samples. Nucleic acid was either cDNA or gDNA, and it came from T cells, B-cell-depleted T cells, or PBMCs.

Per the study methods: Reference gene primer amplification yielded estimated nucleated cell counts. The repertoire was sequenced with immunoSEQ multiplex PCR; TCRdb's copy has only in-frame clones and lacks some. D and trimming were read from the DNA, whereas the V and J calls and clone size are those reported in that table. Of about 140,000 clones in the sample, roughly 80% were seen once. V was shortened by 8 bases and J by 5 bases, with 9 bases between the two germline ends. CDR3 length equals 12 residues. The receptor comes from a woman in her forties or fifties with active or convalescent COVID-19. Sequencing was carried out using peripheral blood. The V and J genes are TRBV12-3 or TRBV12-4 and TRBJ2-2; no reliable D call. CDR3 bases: TGTGCCAGCTGTAAGAGGACCGGGGAGCTGTTTTTT. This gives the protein CASCKRTGELFF.